A single sample gave rise to the 3 T cell receptor beta chains below, sequenced in a study of prognosis after radiotherapy for stage I lung cancer. Genomic DNA was the source, and TCR beta CDR3 was amplified from it by two-round multiplex PCR. Primers were specific to each TRBV and TRBJ gene in first-round PCR. TCRdb reanalysed the multiplex PCR reads using MiXCR and keeps one entry per CDR3 protein. The sample lists around 13,000 distinct CDR3 sequences, 25% to 30% seen once, with around 15% in the top ten. The sample here was PBMCs, taken before or after stereotactic body radiation therapy (not recorded which). All receptors derive from a donor over 45 with non-small cell lung cancer.

This clonotype has only a few counts. A far larger clone differs by one base, so this is likely a read error. The CDR3 ends on some other residue instead of the conserved phenylalanine or tryptophan, so this is likely a read error. The chain uses TRBV6-4 and TRBJ2-7; D remains unclear. Trimming took 3 bases from V and 6 from J, leaving 18 bases between them. Germline V CDR1 and CDR2: MRHNA, SNTAGT. This CDR3 has 15 residues. The CDR3 bases are TGTGCCAGCAGTGAAACCGCTAGTGTGAGGCTCGAGCAGTACCTC. The encoded protein is CASSETASVRLEQYL.

Within the sample, this clonotype is medium-sized. This rearrangement joins TRBV6-1 to TRBJ2-7; 9 bases are a match to TRBD1. The trim removed 6 bases at V and 5 bases at J, leaving 8 bases unmatched. Germline V gene sequence: CDR1 MNHNS, CDR2 SASEGT. This CDR3 comprises 14 residues. The CDR3 sequence: CASRKGQGGNEQYF. Here the CDR3 DNA reads TGTGCCAGCAGGAAGGGACAGGGTGGCAACGAGCAGTACTTC.

Ten or more counts support this clonotype. This may come from a read error, since a much larger clone is one base off. V and J are TRBV6-5 and TRBJ1-5, with TRBD1 matching 7 bases. Germline V gives CDR1 MNHEY, CDR2 SVGAGI. The CDR3 length is 17 residues. The CDR3 nucleotides read TGTGCCGGCAGTTACTCGAATCCGGCCAGGGGGAGTCAGCCCCAGCATTTT. This gives the protein CAGSYSNPARGSQPQHF.